Below are 28 T cell receptor beta chains sequenced from a single sample in a study of blood T cell repertoires in COVID-19. The data were produced by immunoSEQ multiplex PCR, yet TCRdb's version contains in-frame clones alone and is incomplete. The sample holds some 340,000 clones, 80% to 90% seen once. Sequenced input: peripheral blood. The receptor set was obtained from a man younger than 40 with active or convalescent COVID-19.

As DNA, the CDR3 is TGCGCCAGCAGCTCTGGACAGGGCAGCGGGTCAACTAATGAAAAACTGTTTTTT. Encoded protein: CASSSGQGSGSTNEKLFF. The chain couples TRBV5-1 to TRBJ1-4; 8 positions agree with TRBD1. The CDR3 consists of 18 residues. In germline, CDR1 is SGHRS, CDR2 YFSETQ. The V segment lost 3 bases and the J segment 0 bases; nucleotides outside the gene matches: 10.

The chain employs TRBV12-3 or TRBV12-4 and TRBJ2-2; D is perhaps TRBD1 (5 bases). With 3 bases removed from V and 7 bases from J, the gap between germline ends came to 9 bases. The CDR3 is made up of 13 amino acids. CDR3 DNA: TGTGCCAGCAGTTTTAGGGGTAACGGGGAGCTGTTTTTT. Translation gives CASSFRGNGELFF.

The rearrangement joins TRBV27 to TRBJ2-2; 7 bases fit TRBD1. Germline CDR1 is MNHEY and CDR2 is SMNVEV (reference sequence). This CDR3 contains 15 residues. V lost 5 bases and J lost 4; bases outside the gene matches: 7. The CDR3 bases are TGTGCCAGCAGTCGAAGACAGGGTTTCACCGGGGAGCTGTTTTTT. This encodes CASSRRQGFTGELFF.

The J gene is TRBJ2-1, the V gene TRBV7-2; 8 bases line up with TRBD2. The germline V gene encodes CDR1 SGHTA and CDR2 FQGNSA. V lost 2 bases to trimming and J lost 6 bases; unmatched junction nucleotides: 3. The CDR3 covers 14 residues. In nucleotides, the CDR3 is TGTGCCAGCAGCTTAAGTCGGGGGGGCAATGAGCAGTTCTTC. Its translation: CASSLSRGGNEQFF.

The chain has TRBV28 and TRBJ2-7; possible D gene TRBD1, 8 bases. V was pared by 8 bases and J by 4 bases, with 15 bases between. This CDR3 comprises 13 residues. Germline CDR1 is MDHEN and CDR2 is SYDVKM. The CDR3 region has the DNA TGTGCCAGCCGAGGACAGGGAGGGTACGAGCAGTACTTC. Translated, it gives CASRGQGGYEQYF.

The chain recombines TRBV29-1 with TRBJ1-1, with D maybe TRBD1 (5 bases). V lost 2 bases and J 1 base, leaving 11 bases between the germline ends. The V gene's germline CDR1 is SQVTM and CDR2 ANQGSEA. There are 14 residues in the CDR3. The CDR3 region is CSVEYGGTNTEAFF. CDR3 nucleotides: TGCAGCGTTGAATATGGGGGGACGAACACTGAAGCTTTCTTT.

This clone was detected once. The chain employs TRBV2 and TRBJ1-5; D is perhaps TRBD1 (6 bases). This CDR3 is built from 13 residues. Germline V gene lookup returns CDR1 SNHLY and CDR2 FYNNEI. Trimming took off 8 bases at V and 1 base at J, with 9 bases between the two ends. The CDR3, as DNA: TGTGCCAGCGGTGGACAGAGCAATCAGCCCCAGCATTTT. This codes for CASGGQSNQPQHF.

This clone was recorded once. At one end the junction does not follow the germline gene, possibly because of a read error. This chain uses TRBV4-2 with TRBJ2-5, with 13 bases identical to TRBD2. This CDR3 contains 17 residues. CDR1 is LGHNA, CDR2 YNFKEQ, per germline. CDR3 DNA sequence: TGTGCCAGCAGCGGACTAGCGGGAGCAGTAGGACAAGGGACCCAGTACTTC. Its protein is CASSGLAGAVGQGTQYF.

This clone was recorded once. This rearrangement joins TRBV5-5 to TRBJ2-7; 11 bases fit TRBD1. The CDR3 loop spans 15 amino acids. J lost 4 bases, V lost 4 bases, and 7 bases had no gene match. CDR1 is SGHKS, CDR2 YYEKEE, per germline (reference sequence). DNA of the CDR3: TGTGCCAGCAGCCTGGCCGGGACAGGGGGTTACGAGCAGTACTTC. Amino acid sequence: CASSLAGTGGYEQYF. The variable domain in full, completed from reference TRBV5-5 and TRBJ2-7, reads DAGVTQSPTHLIKTRGQQVTLRCSPISGHKSVSWYQQVLGQGPQFIFQYYEKEERGRGNFPDRFSARQFPNYSSELNVNALLLGDSALYLCASSLAGTGGYEQYFGPGTRLTVT.

The CDR3 sequence: CASSVVGVRSTDTQYF. In DNA, the CDR3 is TGTGCCAGCAGCGTAGTAGGGGTCAGGAGCACAGATACGCAGTATTTT. The chain recombines TRBV9 with TRBJ2-3, with D perhaps matching TRBD1 (5 bases). V was pared by 0 bases and J by 0 bases, with 11 bases between. The CDR3 sequence is 16 residues long. The V gene's germline CDR1 is SGDLS and CDR2 YYNGEE.

The J gene is TRBJ2-3, the V gene TRBV7-6; D possibly corresponds to TRBD2 (5 bases). The CDR3 consists of 14 residues. V was shortened by 5 bases and J by 7 bases, with 16 bases between the two germline ends. Looked up from germline, CDR1 is SGHVS and CDR2 is FNYEAQ. The CDR3 nucleotides read TGTGCCAGCAGCCCTTTAGAGGGAGCAAATACGCAGTATTTT. Protein: CASSPLEGANTQYF.

J is TRBJ1-2 and V is TRBV28; no reliable D call. Trimming removed 5 bases from V and 8 bases from J, with 15 bases in between. Germline V gives CDR1 MDHEN, CDR2 SYDVKM. The CDR3 is 13 amino acids. The CDR3: CASSSQHRGGYTF. In DNA, the CDR3 is TGTGCCAGCAGTAGTCAACATCGGGGAGGCTACACCTTC.

The genes are TRBV7-9 and TRBJ1-1; possibly TRBD1 for D (5 bases). Germline V gene data show CDR1 as SEHNR and CDR2 as FQNEAQ (reference sequence). CDR3 length equals 13 residues. The ends were cut back, 3 bases at V and 4 bases at J, with 9 bases in the middle. The CDR3 reads CASSFDRRTEAFF. The CDR3 DNA sequence: TGTGCCAGCAGCTTTGACAGACGCACTGAAGCTTTCTTT.

This clone was observed once. The rearrangement joins TRBV28 to TRBJ1-4; D remains ambiguous. Trimming removed 5 bases at V and 3 bases at J, with 16 bases between. The CDR3 totals 16 residues. CDR1 is MDHEN, CDR2 SYDVKM, per germline. The CDR3 spells CASSPQPARANEKLFF. The CDR3, as DNA: TGTGCCAGCAGTCCCCAACCGGCCCGGGCTAATGAAAAACTGTTTTTT.

This clone was observed once. The chain recombines TRBV6-2 or TRBV6-3 with TRBJ1-3; no definite D call. CDR1 and CDR2 from the germline V gene are MNHEY and SVGEGT. The ends were cut back, 5 bases at V and 0 bases at J, with 8 bases in the middle. This CDR3 is 14 amino acids long. The CDR3 sequence is CASSRWSSGNTIYF. As DNA, the CDR3 is TGTGCCAGCAGTCGATGGAGCTCTGGAAACACCATATATTTT.

V and J are TRBV12-3 or TRBV12-4 and TRBJ1-2; the match to TRBD1 covers 7 bases. The ends lost 10 bases at V and 6 bases at J; junction bases unmatched: 11. This CDR3 has 13 residues. The CDR3 coding sequence is TGTGCCACCTCGAGGGGGCAAGGGAATGGCTACACCTTC. Translated: CATSRGQGNGYTF.

The V call is TRBV6-1, the J call TRBJ1-2, with 10 bases identical to TRBD1. CDR3 size: 17 residues. Germline-derived CDR1 and CDR2 are MNHNS and SASEGT. The V gene end was trimmed by 2 bases and the J gene end by 8 bases; junction bases not matched to a gene: 14. CDR3 sequence reads: CASSERKGGQGFGGYTF. The CDR3 nucleotides are TGTGCCAGCAGTGAAAGGAAAGGGGGACAGGGGTTCGGCGGCTACACCTTC.

V and J are TRBV5-6 and TRBJ2-3; 9 nucleotides agree with TRBD1. CDR3 length: 15 amino acids. The trim removed 6 bases at V and 5 bases at J, leaving 10 bases unmatched. Germline assignment: CDR1 SGHDT and CDR2 YYEEEE. CDR3 protein: CASNLGQGMRDTQYF. In DNA, the CDR3 is TGTGCCAGCAACCTGGGACAGGGAATGAGAGATACGCAGTATTTT.

The chain carries TRBV6-1 and TRBJ1-5, with D possibly TRBD1 on 6 matching bases. In germline, CDR1 is MNHNS, CDR2 SASEGT. Trimming removed 2 bases at V and 6 bases at J, with 14 bases between. The CDR3 covers 15 residues. The CDR3 nucleotides read TGTGCCAGCAGTGAATTCGGGGGGGCCGGTCAGCCCCAGCATTTT. This gives the protein CASSEFGGAGQPQHF.

This clone has only a few counts. The chain has TRBV6-5 and TRBJ1-4, with D unclear. CDR3 length equals 13 residues. V was pared by 7 bases and J by 2 bases, with 8 bases between. Germline V gene sequence: CDR1 MNHEY, CDR2 SVGAGI. Here the CDR3 DNA reads TGTGCCAGCACGGGTGCCACTAATGAAAAACTGTTTTTT. As protein: CASTGATNEKLFF.

This clone was recorded a few times. This rearrangement joins TRBV19 to TRBJ2-1; 10 nucleotides match TRBD2. The length of the CDR3 is 14 residues. Looked up from germline, CDR1 is LNHDA and CDR2 is SQIVND (reference sequence). V shed 6 bases, J shed 10 bases, and the junction held 9 bases outside the gene matches. The CDR3: CASRSSGTSAEQFF. DNA of the CDR3: TGTGCCAGTAGGAGCTCCGGGACTAGCGCCGAGCAGTTCTTC.

The rearrangement uses TRBV5-1 and TRBJ2-2; no firm D call. The length of the CDR3 is 13 residues. V lost 4 bases to trimming and J lost 5 bases, with 9 bases between them. In germline, CDR1 is SGHRS, CDR2 YFSETQ. The CDR3 DNA reads TGCGCCAGCAGCCTTCTCTTTACCGGGGAGCTGTTTTTT. Residues: CASSLLFTGELFF. Full variable domain (outside the CDR3, taken from reference TRBV5-1 and TRBJ2-2): KAGVTQTPRYLIKTRGQQVTLSCSPISGHRSVSWYQQTPGQGLQFLFEYFSETQRNKGNFPGRFSGRQFSNSRSEMNVSTLELGDSALYLCASSLLFTGELFFGEGSRLTVL.

The V and J genes are TRBV6-6 and TRBJ2-1, with 7 bases aligning to TRBD2. Per the germline V gene, CDR1 is MNHNY and CDR2 is SVGAGI (reference sequence). The CDR3 loop spans 16 amino acids. V lost 6 bases and J lost 10; bases outside the gene matches: 18. The CDR3 bases are TGTGCCAGCAGACCGCTTCTAGCCGGGGGGTCCGGAGAGCAGTTCTTC. Its protein is CASRPLLAGGSGEQFF.

The chain recombines TRBV7-8 with TRBJ1-4; 12 bases align to TRBD1. Losses at the gene ends were 6 bases for V and 10 bases for J; bases not matched to a gene: 21. CDR3 length: 19 amino acids. Germline lookup yields CDR1 SGHVS and CDR2 FQNEAQ. CDR3: CASRGDRGPRDAFGAKLFF. CDR3 DNA: TGTGCCAGCAGGGGGGACAGGGGGCCGCGAGATGCGTTCGGCGCAAAACTGTTTTTT.

This clone was seen a few times. The chain has TRBV30 and TRBJ2-7; tentatively, D is TRBD1 (6 bases). The CDR3 spans 15 residues. Germline V gene lookup returns CDR1 GTSNPN and CDR2 SVGIG (reference sequence). V was clipped by 0 bases and J by 2 bases, with 14 bases between them. The DNA for the CDR3 is TGTGCCTGGAGTGTAAGCCGGGGACAAACCTACGAGCAGTACTTC. It is translated as CAWSVSRGQTYEQYF.

The chain combines TRBV3-1 (or the pseudogene TRBV3-2) with TRBJ1-5; TRBD1 matches at 8 bases. Looked up from germline, CDR1 is LGHDT and CDR2 is YNNKEL (reference sequence). The CDR3 consists of 16 residues. After removal of 3 bases from V and 4 bases from J, the junction contained 8 bases not matched to a gene. DNA of the CDR3: TGTGCCAGCAGCCAGTACCGGACAGGGTCGAATCAGCCCCAGCATTTT. Its translation is CASSQYRTGSNQPQHF.

This clone was picked up one time. The V and J genes are TRBV30 and TRBJ1-6; D ambiguous. V lost 0 bases and J 7 bases, leaving 13 bases between the germline ends. The CDR3 covers 15 residues. Germline assignment: CDR1 GTSNPN and CDR2 SVGIG (reference sequence). The CDR3 sequence: CAWSVLPDGNSPLHF. The CDR3 coding sequence is TGTGCCTGGAGTGTACTACCAGACGGGAATTCACCCCTCCACTTT.

The chain uses TRBV3-1 (or the pseudogene TRBV3-2) and TRBJ1-5, with D unresolved. CDR1 and CDR2 (germline): LGHDT, YNNKEL (reference sequence). V dropped 6 bases and J dropped 3 bases, with 9 bases sitting between them. The CDR3 totals 13 residues. CDR3 amino acids: CASRGGSNQPQHF. DNA of the CDR3: TGTGCCAGCAGGGGAGGGTCCAATCAGCCCCAGCATTTT.